This is a list of T cell receptor beta chains from one sample in a study of T cell responses to AZD1222 COVID-19 vaccine. Sequenced by immunoSEQ multiplex PCR; TCRdb stores in-frame clones only, minus some. Of about 110,000 clones detected, 85% to 90% appear once; the ten largest clones hold roughly 3%. The sample here was peripheral blood, taken on day 0 of AZD1222 vaccination. The receptors shown here come from an adult in good health. Each CDR3 is given with its conserved first and last residue. Each record gives: V gene, D gene, clone size, J gene, CDR3 protein, CDR3 DNA. D genes are given only for firm matches. Size is stated for part of the rows, as once, few or many counts, or as a class when the clone is expanded.

>TRBV4-2|TRBD2|once|TRBJ2-5
CASSQDLASGVAAETQYF
TGTGCCAGCAGCCAAGATCTAGCTAGCGGGGTGGCGGCGGAGACCCAGTACTTC
>TRBV6-5|NA|NA|TRBJ2-7
CAALGHDYEQYF
TGTGCCGCCCTGGGCCACGATTACGAGCAGTACTTC
>TRBV7-3|NA|NA|TRBJ2-5
CASSLRGWGQETQYF
TGTGCCAGCAGCTTAAGGGGTTGGGGGCAAGAGACCCAGTACTTC
>TRBV7-2|NA|once|TRBJ2-3
CASSLVDGTNTDTQYF
TGTGCCAGCAGCTTAGTGGACGGGACCAACACAGATACGCAGTATTTT
>TRBV6-5|NA|once|TRBJ2-5
CASTRDGGQETQYF
TGTGCCAGCACCAGGGACGGAGGTCAAGAGACCCAGTACTTC
>TRBV7-6|TRBD1|NA|TRBJ1-5
CASSSTGGGQPQHF
TGTGCCAGCAGCTCGACAGGGGGCGGACAGCCCCAGCATTTT
>TRBV19|TRBD1|once|TRBJ2-7
CASSHGTGRSEQYF
TGTGCCAGTAGTCACGGGACAGGGAGGAGCGAGCAGTACTTC
>TRBV5-1|NA|NA|TRBJ1-5
CASSLEGNSNQPQHF
TGCGCCAGCAGCTTAGAGGGTAATAGCAATCAGCCCCAGCATTTT
>TRBV2|TRBD1|NA|TRBJ1-3
CASEGTVGNTIYF
TGTGCCAGCGAGGGGACAGTTGGAAACACCATATATTTT
>TRBV5-1|NA|NA|TRBJ1-3
CASSLEGSSGNTIYF
TGCGCCAGCAGCTTGGAGGGGAGCTCTGGAAACACCATATATTTT
>TRBV28|TRBD1|NA|TRBJ1-5
CASSTGGAQPQHF
TGTGCCAGCTCCACAGGGGGCGCCCAGCCCCAGCATTTT
>TRBV10-1|NA|NA|TRBJ1-6
CASTGTVNSPLHF
TGCGCCAGCACTGGGACGGTTAATTCACCCCTCCACTTT
>TRBV4-1|NA|NA|TRBJ1-5
CASSSGTLNQPQHF
TGCGCCAGCAGCTCCGGGACACTCAATCAGCCCCAGCATTTT
>TRBV6-5|NA|NA|TRBJ1-2
CASSFGGINLYGYTF
TGTGCCAGCAGTTTCGGGGGAATAAACTTGTATGGCTACACCTTC
>TRBV5-1|NA|NA|TRBJ1-4
CASSSSGTPDEKLFF
TGCGCCAGCAGCTCTTCCGGGACACCGGATGAAAAACTGTTTTTT
>TRBV10-3|TRBD2|NA|TRBJ2-3
CAISESQAGGLDTQYF
TGTGCCATCAGTGAGTCTCAGGCGGGGGGGCTAGATACGCAGTATTTT
>TRBV18|NA|NA|TRBJ2-5
CASSPPPLETQYF
TGTGCCAGCTCACCACCACCCCTAGAGACCCAGTACTTC
>TRBV5-4|TRBD1|NA|TRBJ1-1
CASSLEGAGTEAFF
TGTGCCAGCAGCTTGGAGGGGGCGGGGACTGAAGCTTTCTTT
>TRBV19|TRBD1|NA|TRBJ1-2
CASSISRQGKGGYTF
TGTGCCAGTAGTATATCCCGACAGGGAAAAGGAGGCTACACCTTC
>TRBV19|NA|NA|TRBJ1-1
CASSNNLGGNTEAFF
TGTGCCAGTAGTAACAACCTTGGGGGGAACACTGAAGCTTTCTTT
>TRBV14|TRBD1|NA|TRBJ1-1
CASSQDLYGQGANTEAFF
TGTGCCAGCAGCCAAGATCTCTACGGACAGGGGGCGAACACTGAAGCTTTCTTT
>TRBV6-5|NA|NA|TRBJ1-5
CASNRANSNQPQHF
TGTGCCAGCAACAGGGCCAATAGCAATCAGCCCCAGCATTTT
>TRBV6-4|NA|NA|TRBJ2-5
CASSAGVGSETQYF
TGTGCCAGCAGTGCAGGGGTAGGGTCGGAGACCCAGTACTTC
>TRBV6-5|TRBD2|NA|TRBJ2-1
CASMDSGGAGEQFF
TGTGCCAGCATGGATAGCGGGGGGGCCGGTGAGCAGTTCTTC
>TRBV24-1|NA|NA|TRBJ1-5
CATSKGQPQHF
TGTGCCACGTCAAAGGGTCAGCCCCAGCATTTT
>TRBV28|TRBD2|NA|TRBJ2-1
CAITDGGAYNEQFF
TGTGCCATTACGGACGGGGGGGCCTACAATGAGCAGTTCTTC
>TRBV19|NA|NA|TRBJ1-5
CASKWTDDSNQPQHF
TGTGCCAGTAAATGGACAGACGATAGCAATCAGCCCCAGCATTTT
>TRBV7-8|TRBD2|NA|TRBJ2-1
CASSSPPPTSGGAHEQFF
TGTGCCAGCAGCTCACCTCCCCCGACTAGCGGGGGGGCCCATGAGCAGTTCTTC
>TRBV28|NA|NA|TRBJ1-1
CASNQLGKNTEAFF
TGTGCCAGCAACCAACTAGGGAAGAACACTGAAGCTTTCTTT
>TRBV7-9|TRBD1|NA|TRBJ1-3
CASWTGGSGNTIYF
TGTGCCAGCTGGACAGGCGGCTCTGGAAACACCATATATTTT
>TRBV28|TRBD1|NA|TRBJ1-5
CASSRSGTGERQPQHF
TGTGCCAGCAGTCGCTCCGGGACAGGGGAGAGGCAGCCCCAGCATTTT
>TRBV19|NA|NA|TRBJ1-5
CASSIRRGNQPQHF
TGTGCCAGTAGTATCCGGCGTGGCAATCAGCCCCAGCATTTT
>TRBV28|NA|once|TRBJ1-1
CASSWNGNTEAFF
TGTGCCAGCAGTTGGAACGGGAACACTGAAGCTTTCTTT
>TRBV2|TRBD1|few|TRBJ1-1
CASREGAMRAEAFF
TGTGCCAGCAGAGAGGGGGCGATGCGGGCTGAAGCTTTCTTT
>TRBV2|NA|NA|TRBJ2-7
CASSGRWTVQYEQYF
TGTGCCAGCAGTGGCCGGTGGACAGTCCAATACGAGCAGTACTTC
>TRBV6-5|NA|NA|TRBJ1-2
CASSSAGRDYGYTF
TGTGCCAGCAGTTCCGCGGGGAGGGACTATGGCTACACCTTC
>TRBV24-1|TRBD2|NA|TRBJ2-5
CATSDIGLAGGETQYF
TGTGCCACCAGTGATATCGGACTAGCGGGGGGGGAGACCCAGTACTTC
>TRBV6-5|NA|NA|TRBJ1-1
CASQGVTTEAFF
TGTGCCAGCCAGGGTGTAACCACTGAAGCTTTCTTT
>TRBV5-1|TRBD1|NA|TRBJ2-2
CASSQGTGGPTGELFF
TGCGCCAGCAGCCAAGGGACAGGGGGTCCCACCGGGGAGCTGTTTTTT
>TRBV28|TRBD1|NA|TRBJ2-7
CASSFTGTGSGQYF
TGTGCCAGCAGTTTCACCGGGACAGGCTCCGGGCAGTACTTC
>TRBV5-1|NA|few|TRBJ1-1
CASSYLGANTEAFF
TGCGCCAGCAGCTACCTAGGGGCGAACACTGAAGCTTTCTTT
>TRBV3-1/TRBV3-2|NA|NA|TRBJ1-3
CASSHRDRSGNTIYF
TGTGCCAGCAGCCACCGGGACCGCTCTGGAAACACCATATATTTT
>TRBV6-2/TRBV6-3|TRBD1|NA|TRBJ1-1
CASSSTGYKVNTEAFF
TGTGCCAGCAGCTCGACAGGGTATAAGGTGAACACTGAAGCTTTCTTT
>TRBV7-8|NA|NA|TRBJ2-1
CASSFPYRSNEQFF
TGTGCCAGCAGCTTTCCATACCGCAGCAATGAGCAGTTCTTC
>TRBV7-2|TRBD2|NA|TRBJ2-7
CASSLESSGAYEQYF
TGTGCCAGCAGCTTGGAAAGTAGCGGGGCCTACGAGCAGTACTTC
>TRBV19|NA|once|TRBJ1-1
CASSIGDRDTEAFF
TGTGCCAGTAGTATCGGTGACCGAGACACTGAAGCTTTCTTT
>TRBV19|TRBD2|NA|TRBJ2-1
CASSSLRVGGRNEQFF
TGTGCCAGTAGTAGCCTGAGAGTGGGAGGGAGAAATGAGCAGTTCTTC
>TRBV5-1|NA|NA|TRBJ1-1
CASSLTRGETEAFF
TGCGCCAGCAGCTTGACCAGGGGTGAGACTGAAGCTTTCTTT
>TRBV4-2|TRBD1|NA|TRBJ2-1
CASSQDLQGAFYNEQFF
TGTGCCAGCAGCCAAGATTTGCAGGGGGCGTTTTACAATGAGCAGTTCTTC
>TRBV11-2|NA|NA|TRBJ2-5
CASSLSSPYQETQYF
TGTGCCAGCAGCTTATCTTCTCCGTACCAAGAGACCCAGTACTTC
>TRBV7-2|NA|once|TRBJ1-4
CASQPGWGEKLFF
TGTGCCAGCCAACCCGGGTGGGGTGAAAAACTGTTTTTT
>TRBV9|TRBD2|NA|TRBJ2-2
CASSPRGVDTGELFF
TGTGCCAGCAGCCCCCGGGGGGTTGACACCGGGGAGCTGTTTTTT
>TRBV3-1/TRBV3-2|NA|NA|TRBJ1-3
CASSQGRGNTIYF
TGTGCCAGCAGCCAAGGGAGGGGAAACACCATATATTTT
>TRBV19|NA|NA|TRBJ1-4
CASSISGTNEKLFF
TGTGCCAGTAGTATCTCAGGGACTAATGAAAAACTGTTTTTT
>TRBV27|TRBD1|NA|TRBJ1-5
CASSFRGTGLSNQPQHF
TGTGCCAGCAGTTTCCGCGGGACAGGGTTGAGCAATCAGCCCCAGCATTTT